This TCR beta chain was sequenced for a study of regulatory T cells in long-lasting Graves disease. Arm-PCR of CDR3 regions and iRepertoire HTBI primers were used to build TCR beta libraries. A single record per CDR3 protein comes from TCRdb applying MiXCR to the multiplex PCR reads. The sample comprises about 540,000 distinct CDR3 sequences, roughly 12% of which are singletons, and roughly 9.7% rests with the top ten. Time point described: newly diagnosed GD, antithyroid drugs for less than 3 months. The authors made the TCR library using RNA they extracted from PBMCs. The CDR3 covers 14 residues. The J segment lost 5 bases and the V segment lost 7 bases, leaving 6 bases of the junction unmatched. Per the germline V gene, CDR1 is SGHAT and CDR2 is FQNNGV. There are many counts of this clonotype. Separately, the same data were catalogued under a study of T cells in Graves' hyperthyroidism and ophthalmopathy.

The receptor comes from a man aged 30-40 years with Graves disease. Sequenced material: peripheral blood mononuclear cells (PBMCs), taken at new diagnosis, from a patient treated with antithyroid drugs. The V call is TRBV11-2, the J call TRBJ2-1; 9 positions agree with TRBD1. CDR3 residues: CASTWDRVNNEQFF. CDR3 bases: TGTGCCAGCACCTGGGACAGGGTGAACAATGAGCAGTTCTTC.